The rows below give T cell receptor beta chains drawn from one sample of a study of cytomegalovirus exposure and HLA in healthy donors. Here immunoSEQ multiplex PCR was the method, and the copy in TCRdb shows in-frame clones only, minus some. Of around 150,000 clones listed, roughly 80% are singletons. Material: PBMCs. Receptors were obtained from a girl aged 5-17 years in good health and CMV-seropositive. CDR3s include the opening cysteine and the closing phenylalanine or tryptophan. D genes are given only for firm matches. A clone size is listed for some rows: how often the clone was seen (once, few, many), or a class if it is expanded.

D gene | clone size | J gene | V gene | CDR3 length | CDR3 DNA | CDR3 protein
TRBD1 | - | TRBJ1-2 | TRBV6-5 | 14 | TGTGCCAGCAGTAGGGACAGAAGAAACTATGGCTACACCTTC | CASSRDRRNYGYTF
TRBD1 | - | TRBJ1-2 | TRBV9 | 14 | TGTGCCAGCAGCGTAGGAGGACAGGGACATGGCTACACCTTC | CASSVGGQGHGYTF
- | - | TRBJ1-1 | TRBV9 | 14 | TGTGCCAGCAGCTCAGCAGGGATGCGCACTGAAGCTTTCTTT | CASSSAGMRTEAFF
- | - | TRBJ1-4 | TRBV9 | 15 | TGTGCCAGCAGCGTAGGACCTCAGGCTACCGAAAAACTGTTTTTT | CASSVGPQATEKLFF
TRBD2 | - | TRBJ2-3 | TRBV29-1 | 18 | TGCAGCGTTGATGGGACTAGCGGCCGACAGGACCCCACAGATACGCAGTATTTT | CSVDGTSGRQDPTDTQYF
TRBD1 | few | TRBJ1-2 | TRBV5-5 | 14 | TGTGCCAGCAGCTCCCCCGGGACAGGGTATGGCTACACCTTC | CASSSPGTGYGYTF
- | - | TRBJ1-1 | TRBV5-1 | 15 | TGCGCCAGCAGCTTCGCAGGGGCGCGGGACACTGAAGCTTTCTTT | CASSFAGARDTEAFF
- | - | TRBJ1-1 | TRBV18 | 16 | TGTGCCAGCTCACCTACCGGGGAAAGGGTGAACACTGAAGCTTTCTTT | CASSPTGERVNTEAFF
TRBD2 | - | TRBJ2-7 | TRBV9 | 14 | TGTGCCAGCAGCGCGGGGGACTACCTCGAGGAGCAGTACTTC | CASSAGDYLEEQYF
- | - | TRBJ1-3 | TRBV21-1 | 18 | TGTGCCAGCAGCAAAGGAATGTACAGGGCCTTCTCTGGAAACACCATATATTTT | CASSKGMYRAFSGNTIYF
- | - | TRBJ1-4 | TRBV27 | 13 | TGTGCCAGCAGTTTAAAGCACAGGGAAAAACTGTTTTTT | CASSLKHREKLFF
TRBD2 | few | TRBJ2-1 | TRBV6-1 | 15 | TGTGCCAGCAGTGAAGGGCTAGCGGGGAGCAATGAGCAGTTCTTC | CASSEGLAGSNEQFF
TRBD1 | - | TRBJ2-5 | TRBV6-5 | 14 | TGTGCCAGCAGTCGACAGGGAGTCCAAGAGACCCAGTACTTC | CASSRQGVQETQYF
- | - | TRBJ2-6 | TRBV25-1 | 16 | TGTGCCAGCAGTGCGGCCAGGGCGGCTGGGGCCAACGTCCTGACTTTC | CASSAARAAGANVLTF
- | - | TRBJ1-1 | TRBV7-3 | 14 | TGTGCCAGCAGCACCAAAGGGGTTGGCACTGAAGCTTTCTTT | CASSTKGVGTEAFF
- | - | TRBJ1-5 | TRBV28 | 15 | TGTGCCAGCAGAGATGGGACATATAGCAATCAGCCCCAGCATTTT | CASRDGTYSNQPQHF
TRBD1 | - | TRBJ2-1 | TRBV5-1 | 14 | TGCGCCAGCGCCCTCGAACAGGGGTACAATGAGCAGTTCTTC | CASALEQGYNEQFF
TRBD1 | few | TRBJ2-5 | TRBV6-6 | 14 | TGTGCCAGCAGCCTCGGGACAGCGCAAGAGACCCAGTACTTC | CASSLGTAQETQYF
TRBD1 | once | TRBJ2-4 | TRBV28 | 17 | TGTGCCAGCTTCCCAAGGGACAGCCCCTTAAGAGTGAACATTCAGTACTTC | CASFPRDSPLRVNIQYF
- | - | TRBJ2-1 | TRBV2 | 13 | TGTGCCAGCAGTGGTACGTCGGGTTATGAGCAGTTCTTC | CASSGTSGYEQFF
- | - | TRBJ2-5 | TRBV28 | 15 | TGTGCCAGCAGTTTGAGTGGCACCAGGGAAGAGACCCAGTACTTC | CASSLSGTREETQYF
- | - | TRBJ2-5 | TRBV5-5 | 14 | TGTGCCAGCAGCTTGGTTTGGACTCAAGAGACCCAGTACTTC | CASSLVWTQETQYF
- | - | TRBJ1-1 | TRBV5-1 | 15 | TGCGCCAGCAGCACTGTTGGAGTAAGGTCGACTGAAGCTTTCTTT | CASSTVGVRSTEAFF
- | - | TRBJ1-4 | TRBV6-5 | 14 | TGTGCCAGCAGTTACTCGGGCGGGAATGAAAAACTGTTTTTT | CASSYSGGNEKLFF
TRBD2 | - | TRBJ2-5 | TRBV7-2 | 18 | TGTGCCAGCAGCTTATATGCGGGGGGGCCTGAATTCCTAGGGACCCAGTACTTC | CASSLYAGGPEFLGTQYF
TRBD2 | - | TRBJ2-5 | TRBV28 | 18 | TGTGCCAGCAGTCCCGGGACTAGCGGGGGGGCCACGTGGGAGACCCAGTACTTC | CASSPGTSGGATWETQYF
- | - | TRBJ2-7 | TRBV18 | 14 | TGTGCCAGCTCACCCAGGGGGGAACACTACGAGCAGTACTTC | CASSPRGEHYEQYF